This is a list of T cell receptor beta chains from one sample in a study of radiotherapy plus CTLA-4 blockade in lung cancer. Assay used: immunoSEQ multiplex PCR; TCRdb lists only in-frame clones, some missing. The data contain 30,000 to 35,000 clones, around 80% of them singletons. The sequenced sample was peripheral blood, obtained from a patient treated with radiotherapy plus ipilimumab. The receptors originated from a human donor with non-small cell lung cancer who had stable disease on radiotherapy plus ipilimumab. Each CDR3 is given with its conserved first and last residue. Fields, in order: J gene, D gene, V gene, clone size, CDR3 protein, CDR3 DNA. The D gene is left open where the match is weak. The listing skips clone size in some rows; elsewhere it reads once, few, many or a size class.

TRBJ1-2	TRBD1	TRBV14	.	CASSQGQGRAGYGYTF	TGTGCCAGCAGTCAGGGACAGGGACGAGCTGGGTATGGCTACACCTTC
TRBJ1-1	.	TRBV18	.	CASSPKAILGTEAFF	TGTGCCAGCTCACCTAAGGCGATATTAGGAACTGAAGCTTTCTTT
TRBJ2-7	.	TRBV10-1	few	CASSDHRANYEQYF	TGCGCCAGCAGTGACCACAGGGCAAACTACGAGCAGTACTTC
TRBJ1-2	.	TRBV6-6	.	CASSPAGGYTF	TGTGCCAGCAGTCCTGCGGGTGGCTACACCTTC
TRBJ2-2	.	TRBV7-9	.	CASSSRTENTGELFF	TGTGCCAGCAGCTCACGGACAGAGAACACCGGGGAGCTGTTTTTT
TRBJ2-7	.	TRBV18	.	CASSQGEFREQYF	TGTGCCAGCTCACAGGGCGAGTTCCGCGAGCAGTACTTC
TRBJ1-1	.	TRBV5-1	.	CASSLFSGLMNTEAFF	TGCGCCAGCAGCTTGTTTTCGGGACTCATGAACACTGAAGCTTTCTTT
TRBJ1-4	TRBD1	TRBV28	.	CASSRRPGQPNEKLFF	TGTGCCAGCAGTCGAAGACCGGGACAGCCTAATGAAAAACTGTTTTTT
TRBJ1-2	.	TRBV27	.	CASSLSPGDYGYTF	TGTGCCAGCAGTTTGTCCCCAGGGGACTATGGCTACACCTTC
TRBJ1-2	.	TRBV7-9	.	CASSLTLINGYTF	TGTGCCAGCAGCTTAACCTTGATCAATGGCTACACCTTC
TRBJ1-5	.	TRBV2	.	CASSEALQGNQPQHF	TGTGCCAGCAGTGAAGCGCTTCAGGGAAATCAGCCCCAGCATTTT
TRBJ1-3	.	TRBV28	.	CASIMGAGVVSGNTIYF	TGTGCCAGCATAATGGGGGCCGGGGTGGTGTCTGGAAACACCATATATTTT
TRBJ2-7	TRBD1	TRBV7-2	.	CASSAGQGALEQYF	TGTGCCAGCAGCGCGGGACAGGGGGCCCTCGAGCAGTACTTC
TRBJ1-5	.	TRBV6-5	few	CASSYSSNQPQHF	TGTGCCAGCAGTTACTCAAGCAATCAGCCCCAGCATTTT
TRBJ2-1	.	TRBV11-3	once	CASSPQGTYNEQFF	TGTGCCAGCAGCCCTCAGGGTACCTACAATGAGCAGTTCTTC
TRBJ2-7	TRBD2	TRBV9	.	CASSLRGGPSYEQYF	TGTGCCAGCAGCCTCCGCGGGGGGCCCTCCTACGAGCAGTACTTC
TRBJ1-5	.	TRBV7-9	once	CASSLALGSVSNQPQHF	TGTGCCAGCAGCTTAGCTTTGGGAAGTGTAAGCAATCAGCCCCAGCATTTT
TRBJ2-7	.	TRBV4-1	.	CASSQAPGGRYEQYF	TGCGCCAGCAGCCAAGCCCCTGGGGGAAGGTACGAGCAGTACTTC
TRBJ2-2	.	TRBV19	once	CASVRGSRNTGELFF	TGTGCCAGTGTGCGGGGTTCTCGGAACACCGGGGAGCTGTTTTTT
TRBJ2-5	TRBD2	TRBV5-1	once	CASSLGRTSGGLGETQYF	TGCGCCAGCAGCTTGGGCCGAACTAGCGGGGGACTCGGTGAGACCCAGTACTTC